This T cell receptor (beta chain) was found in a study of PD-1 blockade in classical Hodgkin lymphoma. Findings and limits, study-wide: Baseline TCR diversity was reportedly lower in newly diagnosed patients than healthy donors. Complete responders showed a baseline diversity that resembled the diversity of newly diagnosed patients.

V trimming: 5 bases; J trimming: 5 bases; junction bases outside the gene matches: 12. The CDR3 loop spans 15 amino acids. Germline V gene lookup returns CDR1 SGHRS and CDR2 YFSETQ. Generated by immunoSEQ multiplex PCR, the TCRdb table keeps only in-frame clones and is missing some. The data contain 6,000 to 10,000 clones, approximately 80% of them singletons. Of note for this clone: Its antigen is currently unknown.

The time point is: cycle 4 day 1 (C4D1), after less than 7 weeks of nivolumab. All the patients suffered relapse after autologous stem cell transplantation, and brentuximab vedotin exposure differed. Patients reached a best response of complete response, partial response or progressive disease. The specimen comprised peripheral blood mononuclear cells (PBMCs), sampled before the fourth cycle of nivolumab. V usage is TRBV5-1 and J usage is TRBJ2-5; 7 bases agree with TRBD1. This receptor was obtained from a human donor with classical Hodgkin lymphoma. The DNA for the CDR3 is TGCGCCAGCAGTGGGGCGAGGGGGCGTGGGGAGACCCAGTACTTC. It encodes CASSGARGRGETQYF.